Detailed here is one TCR beta chain. The antigen is not known. The record originates from a study of cytomegalovirus exposure and HLA in healthy donors. Study results and caveats: It was reported that the classifier diagnosed cytomegalovirus status with high specificity and sensitivity in both the original and validation cohorts.

Data came from immunoSEQ multiplex PCR; TCRdb stores just in-frame clones and leaves some out. Found here are about 170,000 clones, about nine tenths of them singletons; the top ten hold 2% to 3%. CDR1 SGDLS and CDR2 YYNGEE come from the germline V gene. V dropped 1 base and J dropped 6 bases, with 14 bases sitting between them. The CDR3 totals 15 residues. Sequenced sample: PBMCs. The gene calls are TRBV9 and TRBJ2-1; maybe TRBD2 (5 bases). This TCR was sampled from a man between 18 and 35 years old in good health and CMV-seropositive. CDR3 protein: CASSVWTAPGNEQFF. The CDR3 bases are TGTGCCAGCAGCGTATGGACTGCCCCTGGCAATGAGCAGTTCTTC.